This T cell receptor beta chain comes out of a study of chemoradiotherapy in HPV16-positive cancers. TCRdb's copy holds only in-frame clones and misses some; the assay was immunoSEQ multiplex PCR. The data show 30,000 to 50,000 clones, around 76% seen once. Germline lookup yields CDR1 SGHTA and CDR2 FQGTGA. The CDR3 loop spans 17 amino acids. V lost 1 base to trimming and J lost 1 base, with 15 bases between them. This receptor was obtained from a human donor with HPV-associated anogenital cancer. This chain links TRBV7-3 with TRBJ2-3, with D perhaps matching TRBD1 or TRBD2 (5 bases each). Source: blood, taken from a patient who underwent chemoradiotherapy. For the CDR3, the DNA is TGTGCCAGCAGCTTAAGACCTAGGGGAGAAGGCACAGATACGCAGTATTTT. It yields the protein CASSLRPRGEGTDTQYF.